These 11 T cell receptor beta chains were all obtained from the same sample, sequenced in a study of radiotherapy plus CTLA-4 blockade in lung cancer. The data were produced by immunoSEQ multiplex PCR, yet TCRdb's version contains in-frame clones alone and is incomplete. The sample yields about 66,000 clones, around 81% seen once. The sequenced sample was peripheral blood, obtained from a patient treated with radiotherapy plus ipilimumab. The receptors shown here come from a human donor with non-small cell lung cancer who had a partial response to radiotherapy plus ipilimumab.

The chain combines TRBV6-5 with TRBJ2-7; the match to TRBD1 covers 8 bases. CDR1 and CDR2 from the germline V gene are MNHEY and SVGAGI. Trimming took 5 bases from V and 6 from J; bases not matched to a gene: 6. The CDR3 contains 13 residues. CDR3 region: CASSLYRGSEQYF. The CDR3 bases are TGTGCCAGCAGTCTTTACAGGGGGAGCGAGCAGTACTTC.

The chain links TRBV23-1 to TRBJ1-5; 7 positions match TRBD1. TRBV23-1 is an ORF, and what it does is uncertain. V lost 0 bases to trimming and J lost 1 base; unmatched junction nucleotides: 9. This CDR3 contains 18 residues. CDR3 in amino acids: CASSQSPPGQPSNQPQHF. The CDR3 nucleotides are TGCGCCAGCAGTCAATCACCGCCGGGACAGCCAAGCAATCAGCCCCAGCATTTT.

The chain links TRBV7-8 to TRBJ1-1; 11 bases fit TRBD1. Germline V gene lookup returns CDR1 SGHVS and CDR2 FQNEAQ. There are 15 residues in the CDR3. V trimming: 5 bases; J trimming: 5 bases; junction bases outside the gene matches: 7. The CDR3 reads CASSPPGQGATEAFF. CDR3 nucleotide sequence: TGTGCCAGCAGCCCTCCCGGACAGGGGGCGACTGAAGCTTTCTTT.

The V gene is TRBV11-1, the J gene TRBJ2-5; D is unclear. The V end was cut by 0 bases, the J end by 2 bases, with 4 bases between. The CDR3 is made up of 13 amino acids. The germline V gene has CDR1 SGHAT and CDR2 FQDESV (reference sequence). CDR3 residues: CASSLALQETQYF. CDR3 nucleotide sequence: TGTGCCAGCAGCTTAGCCCTTCAAGAGACCCAGTACTTC. Full variable domain (rest looked up from reference TRBV11-1 and TRBJ2-5): EAEVAQSPRYKITEKSQAVAFWCDPISGHATLYWYRQILGQGPELLVQFQDESVVDDSQLPKDRFSAERLKGVDSTLKIQPAELGDSAMYLCASSLALQETQYFGPGTRLLVL.

J is TRBJ1-2 and V is TRBV6-1, with D possibly TRBD1 on 6 matching bases. Trimming cost V 3 bases and J 2 bases, with 10 bases left between them. Germline V gives CDR1 MNHNS, CDR2 SASEGT. The CDR3 runs to 14 residues. The CDR3, as DNA: TGTGCCAGCAGTGATCTTCAGGGGAACTATGGCTACACCTTC. It yields the protein CASSDLQGNYGYTF.

The chain couples TRBV7-2 to TRBJ2-5, with D hard to call. V gave up 2 bases and J gave up 0 bases, with 4 bases separating them. CDR1 and CDR2 (germline): SGHTA, FQGNSA. CDR3 length equals 13 residues. The CDR3 DNA is TGTGCCAGCAGCTTATACTACCAAGAGACCCAGTACTTC. Translated, it gives CASSLYYQETQYF.

This chain joins TRBV27 and TRBJ2-1; D might be TRBD1 (5 bases). The CDR3 totals 13 residues. Germline values: CDR1 MNHEY, CDR2 SMNVEV (reference sequence). The V and J ends lost 0 bases and 6 bases respectively, with 6 bases between them. DNA of the CDR3: TGTGCCAGCAGTTTATCAGGGGTCAATGAGCAGTTCTTC. Amino acids: CASSLSGVNEQFF.

Points on this clone: The sample has other DNA sequences that encode this CDR3 too. This chain uses TRBV5-1 with TRBJ1-3; 7 bases agree with TRBD1. CDR1 is SGHRS, CDR2 YFSETQ, per germline. J was trimmed by 5 bases and V by 4 bases; bases with no gene match: 6. The CDR3 consists of 14 residues. The DNA for the CDR3 is TGCGCCAGCAGCATCGACAGGGCTCGAAACACCATATATTTT. This translates into CASSIDRARNTIYF.

The J gene is TRBJ2-5, the V gene TRBV5-1; D gene uncertain. Germline CDR1 SGHRS, CDR2 YFSETQ. This CDR3 has 13 amino acids. Deletions cut 4 bases from V and 5 bases from J, with 12 bases between. CDR3 region: CASSLHRRETQYF. The CDR3 DNA is TGCGCCAGCAGCCTTCATCGGCGGGAGACCCAGTACTTC.

The chain uses TRBV28 and TRBJ1-3; a weak D match, TRBD1 (5 bases). Per the germline V gene, CDR1 is MDHEN and CDR2 is SYDVKM. V gave up 7 bases and J gave up 6 bases, with 13 bases separating them. There are 13 residues in the CDR3. The CDR3 here is CASTPGGANTIYF. The CDR3, as DNA: TGTGCCAGCACCCCGGGGGGTGCAAACACCATATATTTT.

V usage is TRBV27 and J usage is TRBJ2-7; the D gene is possibly TRBD1 (6 bases). Looked up from germline, CDR1 is MNHEY and CDR2 is SMNVEV (reference sequence). CDR3 length: 15 residues. Trimming removed 2 bases from V and 2 bases from J, with 13 bases in between. CDR3 residues: CASSLMGTPPYEQYF. The CDR3 bases are TGTGCCAGCAGTTTAATGGGGACACCTCCCTACGAGCAGTACTTC.